Listed here is a single TCR beta chain. The data are from a study of T cell changes during pregnancy in multiple sclerosis. Repertoires were generated with immunoSEQ multiplex PCR, while TCRdb's copy carries only in-frame clones and drops some. The sample has approximately 74,000 clones; 75% to 90% are singletons. The germline V gene has CDR1 SGHTA and CDR2 FQGNSA. CDR3 length equals 15 residues. V shed 4 bases and J shed 2 bases, with 15 bases lying between them. This TCR was recovered from a female donor with multiple sclerosis, enrolled in a pregnancy study. This specimen was peripheral blood, taken before pregnancy. The V gene is TRBV7-2, the J gene TRBJ2-7; tentative D call: TRBD1 (6 bases). The CDR3 spells CASSSRDNRAYEQYF. CDR3 DNA: TGTGCCAGCAGCTCAAGGGACAACCGGGCCTACGAGCAGTACTTC. The entire variable domain, with the rest obtained from reference TRBV7-2 and TRBJ2-7, is as follows: GAGVSQSPSNKVTEKGKDVELRCDPISGHTALYWYRQSLGQGLEFLIYFQGNSAPDKSGLPSDRFSAERTGGSVSTLTIQRTQQEDSAVYLCASSSRDNRAYEQYFGPGTRLTVT.